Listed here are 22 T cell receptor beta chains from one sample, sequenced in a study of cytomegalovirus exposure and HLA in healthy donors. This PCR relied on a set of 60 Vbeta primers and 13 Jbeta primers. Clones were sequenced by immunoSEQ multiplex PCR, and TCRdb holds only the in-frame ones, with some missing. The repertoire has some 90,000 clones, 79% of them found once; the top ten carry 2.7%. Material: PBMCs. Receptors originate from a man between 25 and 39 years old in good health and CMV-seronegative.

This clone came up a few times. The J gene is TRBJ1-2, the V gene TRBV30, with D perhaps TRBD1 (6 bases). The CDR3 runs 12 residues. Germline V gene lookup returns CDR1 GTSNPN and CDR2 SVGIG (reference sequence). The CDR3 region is CASRGADYGYTF. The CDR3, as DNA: TGTGCTTCCAGGGGCGCGGACTATGGCTACACCTTC.

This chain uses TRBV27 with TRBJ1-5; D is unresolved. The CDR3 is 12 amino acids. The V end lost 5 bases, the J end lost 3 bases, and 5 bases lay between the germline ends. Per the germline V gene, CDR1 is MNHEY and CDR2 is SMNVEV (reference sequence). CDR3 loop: CASSQLNQPQHF. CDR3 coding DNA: TGTGCCAGCAGTCAACTCAATCAGCCCCAGCATTTT.

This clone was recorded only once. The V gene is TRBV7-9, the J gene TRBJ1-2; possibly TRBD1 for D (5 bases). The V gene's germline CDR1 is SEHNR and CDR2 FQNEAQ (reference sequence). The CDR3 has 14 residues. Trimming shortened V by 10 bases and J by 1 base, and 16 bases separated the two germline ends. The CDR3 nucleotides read TGTGCCACCGGACAACCGGGCGGTAACTATGGCTACACCTTC. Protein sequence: CATGQPGGNYGYTF.

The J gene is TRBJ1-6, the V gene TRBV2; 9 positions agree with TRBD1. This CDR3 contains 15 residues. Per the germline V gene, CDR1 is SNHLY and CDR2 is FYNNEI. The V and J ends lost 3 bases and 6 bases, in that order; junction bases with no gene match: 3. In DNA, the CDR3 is TGTGCCAGCAGTGACGACAGGGGGATTAATTCACCCCTCCACTTT. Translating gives CASSDDRGINSPLHF.

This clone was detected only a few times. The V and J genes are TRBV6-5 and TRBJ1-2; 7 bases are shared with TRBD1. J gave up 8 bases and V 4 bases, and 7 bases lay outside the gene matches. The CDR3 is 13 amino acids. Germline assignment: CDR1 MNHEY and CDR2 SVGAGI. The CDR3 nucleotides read TGTGCCAGCAGTTTTTTCGGACAGGTGGGCTACACCTTC. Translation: CASSFFGQVGYTF.

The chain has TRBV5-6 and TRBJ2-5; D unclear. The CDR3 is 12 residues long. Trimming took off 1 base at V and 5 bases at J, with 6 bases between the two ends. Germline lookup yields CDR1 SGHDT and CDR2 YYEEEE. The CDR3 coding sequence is TGTGCCAGCAGCTTGAGCAGGGAGACCCAGTACTTC. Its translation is CASSLSRETQYF.

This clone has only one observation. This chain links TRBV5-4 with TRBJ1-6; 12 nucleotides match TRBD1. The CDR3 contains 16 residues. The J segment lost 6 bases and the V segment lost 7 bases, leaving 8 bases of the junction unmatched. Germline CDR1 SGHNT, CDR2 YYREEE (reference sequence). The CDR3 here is CASGDRDRGRNSPLHF. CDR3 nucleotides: TGTGCCAGCGGAGACCGGGACAGGGGGCGTAATTCACCCCTCCACTTT.

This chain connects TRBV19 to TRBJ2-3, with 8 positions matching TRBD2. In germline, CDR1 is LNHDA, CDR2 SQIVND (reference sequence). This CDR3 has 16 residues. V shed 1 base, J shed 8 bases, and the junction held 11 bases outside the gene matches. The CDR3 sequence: CASSIGAGGQLGTQYF. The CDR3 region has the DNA TGTGCCAGTAGTATAGGGGCGGGGGGACAACTAGGTACGCAGTATTTT.

The CDR3 nucleotides read TGTGCCAGCACCCTTGTCCGGACAGTTAACTATGGCTACACCTTC. This translates into CASTLVRTVNYGYTF. The chain employs TRBV28 and TRBJ1-2, with D possibly being TRBD1 (6 bases). Germline V gene data show CDR1 as MDHEN and CDR2 as SYDVKM. The CDR3 contains 15 residues. The V gene lost 7 bases and the J gene lost 1 base, with 16 bases spanning the gap.

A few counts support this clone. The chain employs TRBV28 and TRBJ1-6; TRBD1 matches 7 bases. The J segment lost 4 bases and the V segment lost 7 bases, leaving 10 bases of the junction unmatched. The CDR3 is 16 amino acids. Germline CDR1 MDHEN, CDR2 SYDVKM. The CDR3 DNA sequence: TGTGCCAGCAATGACCCTACGGGACAGTATAATTCACCCCTCCACTTT. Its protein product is CASNDPTGQYNSPLHF.

CDR3 sequence: CAWSVPGREAFF. CDR3 DNA: TGTGCCTGGAGTGTGCCAGGTCGGGAAGCTTTCTTT. The chain links TRBV30 to TRBJ1-1; D gene unclear. V lost 0 bases and J 8 bases, leaving 10 bases between the germline ends. Germline V lookup: CDR1 GTSNPN, CDR2 SVGIG (reference sequence). The CDR3 runs to 12 residues. Supplemented by reference TRBV30 and TRBJ1-1, the full variable domain reads SQTIHQWPATLVQPVGSPLSLECTVEGTSNPNLYWYRQAAGRGLQLLFYSVGIGQISSEVPQNLSASRPQDRQFILSSKKLLLSDSGFYLCAWSVPGREAFFGQGTRLTVV.

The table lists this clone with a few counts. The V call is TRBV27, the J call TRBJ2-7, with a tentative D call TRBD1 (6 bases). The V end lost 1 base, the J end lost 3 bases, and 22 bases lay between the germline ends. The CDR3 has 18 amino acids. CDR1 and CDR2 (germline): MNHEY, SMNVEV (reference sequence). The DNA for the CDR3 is TGTGCCAGCAGTTTATACCAGGTGAGGGCAGGGGAGAACTACGAGCAGTACTTC. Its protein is CASSLYQVRAGENYEQYF.

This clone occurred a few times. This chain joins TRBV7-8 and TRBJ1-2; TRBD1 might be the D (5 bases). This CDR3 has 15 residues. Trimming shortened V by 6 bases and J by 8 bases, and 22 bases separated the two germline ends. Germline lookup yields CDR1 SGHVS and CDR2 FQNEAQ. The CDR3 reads CASRSAGTSVSGYTF. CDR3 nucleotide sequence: TGTGCCAGCAGGTCCGCCGGGACTTCGGTCTCCGGCTACACCTTC.

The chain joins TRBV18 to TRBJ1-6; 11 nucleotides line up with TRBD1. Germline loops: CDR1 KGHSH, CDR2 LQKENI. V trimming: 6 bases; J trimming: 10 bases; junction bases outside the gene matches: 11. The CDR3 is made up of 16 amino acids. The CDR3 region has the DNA TGTGCCAGCTCGCTTATCCAGGGACAGGGGGACTCACCCCTCCACTTT. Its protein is CASSLIQGQGDSPLHF.

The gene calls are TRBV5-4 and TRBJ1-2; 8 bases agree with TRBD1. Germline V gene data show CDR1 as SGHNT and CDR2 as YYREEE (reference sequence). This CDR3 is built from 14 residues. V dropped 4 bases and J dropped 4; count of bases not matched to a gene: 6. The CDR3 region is CASSPGQGRYGYTF. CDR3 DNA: TGTGCCAGCAGCCCCGGACAGGGCCGCTATGGCTACACCTTC.

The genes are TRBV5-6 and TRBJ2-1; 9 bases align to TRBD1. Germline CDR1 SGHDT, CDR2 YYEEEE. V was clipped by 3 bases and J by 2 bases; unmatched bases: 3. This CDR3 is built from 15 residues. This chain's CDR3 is CASSSGQGTYNEQFF. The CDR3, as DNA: TGTGCCAGCAGCTCGGGACAGGGCACCTACAATGAGCAGTTCTTC. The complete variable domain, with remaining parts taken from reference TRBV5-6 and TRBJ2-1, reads DAGVTQSPTHLIKTRGQQVTLRCSPKSGHDTVSWYQQALGQGPQFIFQYYEEEERQRGNFPDRFSGHQFPNYSSELNVNALLLGDSALYLCASSSGQGTYNEQFFGPGTRLTVL.

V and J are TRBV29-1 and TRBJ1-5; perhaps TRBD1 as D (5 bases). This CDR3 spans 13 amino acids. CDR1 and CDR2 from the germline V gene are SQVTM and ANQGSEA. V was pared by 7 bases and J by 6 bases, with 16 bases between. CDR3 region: CSARAGPVQPQHF. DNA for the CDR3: TGCAGCGCCCGCGCGGGGCCGGTTCAGCCCCAGCATTTT.

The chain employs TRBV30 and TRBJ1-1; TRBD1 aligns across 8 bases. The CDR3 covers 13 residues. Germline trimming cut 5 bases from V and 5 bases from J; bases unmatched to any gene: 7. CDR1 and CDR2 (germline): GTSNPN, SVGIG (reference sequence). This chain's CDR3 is CAWGGQEGTEAFF. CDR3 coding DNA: TGTGCCTGGGGGGGACAGGAGGGGACTGAAGCTTTCTTT.

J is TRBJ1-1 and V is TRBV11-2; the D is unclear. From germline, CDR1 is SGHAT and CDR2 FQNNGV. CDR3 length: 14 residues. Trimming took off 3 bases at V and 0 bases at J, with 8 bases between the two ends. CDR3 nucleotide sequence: TGTGCCAGCAGCTTCGAACAGTTGAACACTGAAGCTTTCTTT. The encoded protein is CASSFEQLNTEAFF.

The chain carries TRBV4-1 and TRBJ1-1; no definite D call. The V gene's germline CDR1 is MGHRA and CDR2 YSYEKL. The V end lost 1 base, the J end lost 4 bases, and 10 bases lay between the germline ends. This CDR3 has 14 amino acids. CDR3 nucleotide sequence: TGCGCCAGCAGCCAAGTGGAGTTTAGCACTGAAGCTTTCTTT. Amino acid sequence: CASSQVEFSTEAFF.

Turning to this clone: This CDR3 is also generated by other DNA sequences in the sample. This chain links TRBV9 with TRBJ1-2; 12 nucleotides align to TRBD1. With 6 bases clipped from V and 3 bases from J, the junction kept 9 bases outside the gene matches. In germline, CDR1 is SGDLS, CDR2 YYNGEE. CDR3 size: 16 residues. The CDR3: CASNPHGTGGYYGYTF. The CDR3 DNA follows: TGTGCCAGCAACCCCCACGGGACAGGGGGCTACTATGGCTACACCTTC.

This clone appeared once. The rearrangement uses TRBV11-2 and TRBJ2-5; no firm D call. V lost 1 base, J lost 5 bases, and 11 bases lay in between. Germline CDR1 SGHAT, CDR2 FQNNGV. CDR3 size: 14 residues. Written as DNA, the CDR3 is TGTGCCAGCAGCTTAGGAGTAGTACGGGAGACCCAGTACTTC. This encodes CASSLGVVRETQYF.